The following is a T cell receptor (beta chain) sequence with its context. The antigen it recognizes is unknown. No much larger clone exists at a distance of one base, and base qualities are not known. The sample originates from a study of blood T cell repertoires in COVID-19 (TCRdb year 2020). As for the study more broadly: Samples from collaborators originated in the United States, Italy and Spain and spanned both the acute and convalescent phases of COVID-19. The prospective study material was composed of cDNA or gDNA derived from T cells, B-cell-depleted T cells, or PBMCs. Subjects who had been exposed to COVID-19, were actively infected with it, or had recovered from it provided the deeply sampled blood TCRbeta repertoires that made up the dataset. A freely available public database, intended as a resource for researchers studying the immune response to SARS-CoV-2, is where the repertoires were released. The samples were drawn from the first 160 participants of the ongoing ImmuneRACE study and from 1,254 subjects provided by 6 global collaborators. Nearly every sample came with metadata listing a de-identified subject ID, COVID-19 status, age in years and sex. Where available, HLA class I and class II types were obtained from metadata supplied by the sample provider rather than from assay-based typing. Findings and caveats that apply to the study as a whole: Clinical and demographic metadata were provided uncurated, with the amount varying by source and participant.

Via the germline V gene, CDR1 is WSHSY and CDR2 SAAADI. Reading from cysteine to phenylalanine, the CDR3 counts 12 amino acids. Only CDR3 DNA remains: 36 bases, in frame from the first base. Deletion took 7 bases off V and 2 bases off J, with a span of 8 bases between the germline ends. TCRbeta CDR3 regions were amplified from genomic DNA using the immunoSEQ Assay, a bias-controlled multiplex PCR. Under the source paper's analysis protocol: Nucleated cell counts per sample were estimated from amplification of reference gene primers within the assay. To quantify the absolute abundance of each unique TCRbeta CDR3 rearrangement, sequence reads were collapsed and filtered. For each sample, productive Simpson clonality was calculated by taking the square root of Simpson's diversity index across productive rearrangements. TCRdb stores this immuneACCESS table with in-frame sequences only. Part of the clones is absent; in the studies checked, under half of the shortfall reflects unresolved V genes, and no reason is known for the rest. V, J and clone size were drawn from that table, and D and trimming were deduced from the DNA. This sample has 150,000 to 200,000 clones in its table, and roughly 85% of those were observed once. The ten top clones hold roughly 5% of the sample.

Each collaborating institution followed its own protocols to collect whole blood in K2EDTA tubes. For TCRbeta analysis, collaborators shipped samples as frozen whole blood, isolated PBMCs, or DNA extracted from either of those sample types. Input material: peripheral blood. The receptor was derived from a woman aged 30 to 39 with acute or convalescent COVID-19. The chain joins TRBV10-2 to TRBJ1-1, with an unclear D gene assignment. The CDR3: CASMGGNTEAFF. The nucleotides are TGCGCCAGCATGGGAGGAAACACTGAAGCTTTCTTT.